Shown below are 31 T cell receptor beta chains from a single sample sequenced in a study of blood T cell repertoires in COVID-19. The assay was immunoSEQ multiplex PCR, and TCRdb's table has in-frame clones only and misses some. Of 75,000 to 100,000 clones detected, about 86% appear once; the ten largest clones hold under 20%. Sequences were obtained from peripheral blood. The receptor source for this set is an elderly woman with acute or convalescent COVID-19.

V and J are TRBV5-1 and TRBJ2-7; TRBD1 is a possible D gene (5 bases). The CDR3 totals 14 residues. Germline loops: CDR1 SGHRS, CDR2 YFSETQ. V was clipped by 0 bases and J by 5 bases, with 12 bases between them. The CDR3, as DNA: TGCGCCAGCAGCTTGGATGGGGCCCGGAACGAGCAGTACTTC. As protein: CASSLDGARNEQYF. Combining the CDR3 with reference TRBV5-1 and TRBJ2-7 gives the whole variable domain KAGVTQTPRYLIKTRGQQVTLSCSPISGHRSVSWYQQTPGQGLQFLFEYFSETQRNKGNFPGRFSGRQFSNSRSEMNVSTLELGDSALYLCASSLDGARNEQYFGPGTRLTVT.

This sequence joins TRBV5-1 and TRBJ2-2; tentative D call: TRBD2 (6 bases). This CDR3 contains 16 residues. Looked up from germline, CDR1 is SGHRS and CDR2 is YFSETQ. V lost 0 bases and J 0 bases, leaving 9 bases between the germline ends. This CDR3 reads CASSLAGGPNTGELFF. In DNA, the CDR3 is TGCGCCAGCAGCTTGGCCGGGGGACCGAACACCGGGGAGCTGTTTTTT.

The CDR3 reads CASSGSGGVTGNTIYF. The CDR3 DNA reads as TGCGCCAGCAGCGGATCAGGGGGTGTTACTGGAAACACCATATATTTT. This chain joins TRBV5-1 and TRBJ1-3; TRBD1 agrees at 7 bases. V was pared by 4 bases and J by 2 bases, with 9 bases of the junction left unmatched. The CDR3 sequence is 16 residues long. The V gene's germline CDR1 is SGHRS and CDR2 YFSETQ.

In this sample, this clone turned up once. V gene TRBV2 combines with J gene TRBJ2-3, with D possibly being TRBD1 (6 bases). Trimming took off 6 bases at V and 0 bases at J, with 13 bases between the two ends. The CDR3 is 15 residues long. CDR1 is SNHLY, CDR2 FYNNEI, per germline. CDR3 in DNA: TGTGCCAGCAGCTGGTGGACAGCTAGCACAGATACGCAGTATTTT. Amino acid sequence: CASSWWTASTDTQYF.

This clone was counted a single time. The V and J genes are TRBV29-1 and TRBJ2-7; 8 positions agree with TRBD1. V lost 4 bases and J lost 2; bases outside the gene matches: 13. This CDR3 is built from 16 residues. The germline gives CDR1 SQVTM, CDR2 ANQGSEA. CDR3 nucleotides: TGCAGCGTTGCGGACAGGGAATTGTCCGTTACCTACGAGCAGTACTTC. Its translation: CSVADRELSVTYEQYF.

The gene calls are TRBV2 and TRBJ1-4; tentative D call: TRBD1 (6 bases). There are 12 residues in the CDR3. Per the germline V gene, CDR1 is SNHLY and CDR2 is FYNNEI. The V gene lost 6 bases and the J gene lost 7 bases, with 9 bases spanning the gap. The CDR3 here is CASRGDTEKLFF. The DNA for the CDR3 is TGTGCCAGCAGAGGGGACACTGAAAAACTGTTTTTT.

The genes are TRBV9 and TRBJ1-6; 7 bases agree with TRBD1. Trimming removed 5 bases from V and 5 bases from J; junction bases left unmatched: 7. Germline V gene sequence: CDR1 SGDLS, CDR2 YYNGEE. The CDR3 spans 15 residues. DNA for the CDR3: TGTGCCAGCAGTGTCCAGGGGGGAAATAATTCACCCCTCCACTTT. It yields the protein CASSVQGGNNSPLHF.

This clone was detected only once. The CDR3 reads CASSSPEQGRNTIYF. Here the CDR3 DNA reads TGTGCCAGCAGCTCCCCTGAACAGGGCCGAAACACCATATATTTT. The rearrangement links TRBV7-2 to TRBJ1-3; a possible D gene is TRBD1 (6 bases). The CDR3 has 15 amino acids. V was pared by 4 bases and J by 5 bases, with 15 bases between. Germline CDR1 is SGHTA and CDR2 is FQGNSA.

The chain joins TRBV5-1 to TRBJ1-1; tentatively, D is TRBD1 (6 bases). Per germline, CDR1 SGHRS and CDR2 YFSETQ. The ends were cut back, 4 bases at V and 5 bases at J, with 18 bases in the middle. The CDR3 covers 15 residues. The CDR3 region is CASSPGGGERTEAFF. CDR3 sequence (DNA): TGCGCCAGCAGCCCTGGCGGGGGCGAGAGGACTGAAGCTTTCTTT.

The CDR3 DNA is TGCGCCAGCAGGGCGCCGACAGGGTCGGGGGAGACCCAGTACTTC. It encodes CASRAPTGSGETQYF. V is TRBV10-2 and J is TRBJ2-5; 7 bases align to TRBD1. Germline CDR1 reads WSHSY; CDR2 reads SAAADI. The CDR3 is 15 amino acids. V was clipped by 6 bases and J by 5 bases; unmatched bases: 12.

The gene calls are TRBV7-9 and TRBJ2-2, with 8 bases matching TRBD1. The CDR3 has 14 amino acids. Germline CDR1 and CDR2: SEHNR and FQNEAQ (reference sequence). The ends lost 3 bases at V and 5 bases at J; junction bases unmatched: 2. This CDR3 is CASSFTGGTGELFF. DNA of the CDR3: TGTGCCAGCAGCTTTACAGGGGGGACCGGGGAGCTGTTTTTT.

The gene calls are TRBV7-9 and TRBJ1-1; D possibly corresponds to TRBD1 (6 bases). CDR1 is SEHNR and CDR2 is FQNEAQ in the germline V gene (reference sequence). With 4 bases removed from V and 2 bases from J, the gap between germline ends came to 11 bases. The CDR3 loop spans 14 amino acids. CDR3 DNA: TGTGCCAGCAGCTCCTTCAGGGGTAACACTGAAGCTTTCTTT. Protein sequence: CASSSFRGNTEAFF.

The chain carries TRBV2 and TRBJ1-2; TRBD1 is a possible D gene (6 bases). The CDR3 spans 16 residues. The V end lost 6 bases, the J end lost 4 bases, and 21 bases lay between the germline ends. Per germline, CDR1 SNHLY and CDR2 FYNNEI. CDR3 in DNA: TGTGCCAGCAGCGAATCGGGGGGGCGCAGAGGCTATGGCTACACCTTC. It is translated as CASSESGGRRGYGYTF.

V and J are TRBV27 and TRBJ2-7, with no clear D. In germline, CDR1 is MNHEY, CDR2 SMNVEV (reference sequence). The ends were cut back, 6 bases at V and 6 bases at J, with 12 bases in the middle. The CDR3 contains 12 residues. DNA of the CDR3: TGTGCCAGCAGCCCCGCCGTCGGCGAGCAGTACTTC. As protein: CASSPAVGEQYF.

This rearrangement joins TRBV7-9 to TRBJ1-2, with TRBD1 identical over 12 bases. Germline CDR1 reads SEHNR; CDR2 reads FQNEAQ (reference sequence). Trimming at V came to 8 bases and at J to 7 bases, leaving 11 bases not matched to a gene. The CDR3 runs to 15 residues. The CDR3 region has the DNA TGTGCCAGCCACAAGTGGGACAGGGGGCAGGTTGGCTACACCTTC. Protein product: CASHKWDRGQVGYTF.

The chain links TRBV6-2 or TRBV6-3 to TRBJ2-7; TRBD2 agrees at 11 bases. With V trimmed by 6 bases and J by 0 bases, 10 bases remained unmatched. In germline, CDR1 is MNHEY, CDR2 SVGEGT. This CDR3 is built from 17 residues. The DNA for the CDR3 is TGTGCCAGCAGACCTAGCGGGGGGTCGGGGAGCTCCTACGAGCAGTACTTC. This encodes CASRPSGGSGSSYEQYF.

This sequence joins TRBV5-1 and TRBJ1-4; 7 nucleotides agree with TRBD1. Germline CDR1 SGHRS, CDR2 YFSETQ. The junction had 5 bases not matched to a gene; V was cut back by 4 bases and J by 5 bases. This CDR3 has 14 amino acids. The CDR3 DNA is TGCGCCAGCAGCCGGGACAGTAAGAATGAAAAACTGTTTTTT. Encoded protein: CASSRDSKNEKLFF.

The rearrangement uses TRBV10-3 and TRBJ2-1, with TRBD1 identical over 9 bases. The V gene end was trimmed by 6 bases and the J gene end by 4 bases; junction bases not matched to a gene: 7. CDR1 and CDR2 (germline): ENHRY, SYGVKD. The CDR3 loop spans 15 amino acids. The CDR3 DNA reads as TGTGCCATCAGAGGCGGGACAGGGATGTACAATGAGCAGTTCTTC. This translates into CAIRGGTGMYNEQFF.

The chain links TRBV2 to TRBJ1-2; D gene uncertain. The CDR3 covers 14 residues. The germline V gene has CDR1 SNHLY and CDR2 FYNNEI. V gave up 2 bases and J gave up 5 bases, with 12 bases separating them. The CDR3 coding sequence is TGTGCCAGCAGTGAATCAGGACTGCGTTATGGCTACACCTTC. Its translation: CASSESGLRYGYTF.

This clone showed up just a few times. The gene calls are TRBV19 and TRBJ2-2; no reliable D call. Germline V gives CDR1 LNHDA, CDR2 SQIVND (reference sequence). The CDR3 is made up of 14 amino acids. Trimming took 5 bases from V and 3 from J, leaving 10 bases between them. CDR3 residues: CASSASRYTGELFF. The CDR3 DNA is TGTGCCAGTAGTGCAAGCAGGTACACCGGGGAGCTGTTTTTT.

Concerning this clone: At one end, the junction sequence differs from germline, possibly due to a read error. The chain recombines TRBV7-8 with TRBJ2-4; TRBD2 agrees at 15 bases. The CDR3 runs to 17 residues. CDR1 and CDR2 (germline): SGHVS, FQNEAQ. The CDR3 region has the DNA TGTGCCAGCAGCAAGGGACTAGCGGGGGGTTGGCAAAACATTCAGTACTTT. Its translation: CASSKGLAGGWQNIQYF. Using reference TRBV7-8 and TRBJ2-4 for the parts outside the CDR3, the full variable domain is GAGVSQSPRYKVAKRGQDVALRCDPISGHVSLFWYQQALGQGPEFLTYFQNEAQLDKSGLPSDRFFAERPEGSVSTLKIQRTQQEDSAVYLCASSKGLAGGWQNIQYFGAGTRLSVL.

The chain combines TRBV6-6 with TRBJ1-1; the D is unclear. Germline values: CDR1 MNHNY, CDR2 SVGAGI (reference sequence). This CDR3 is 12 amino acids long. Deletions cut 6 bases from V and 1 base from J, with 6 bases between. The CDR3 region is CASREGNTEAFF. The CDR3 nucleotides read TGTGCCAGCAGGGAGGGGAACACTGAAGCTTTCTTT.

The V gene is TRBV7-3, the J gene TRBJ1-3; 11 bases match TRBD1. CDR1 and CDR2 from the germline V gene are SGHTA and FQGTGA. The CDR3 sequence is 17 residues long. J lost 3 bases, V lost 5 bases, and 9 bases had no gene match. This CDR3 is CASSPPRTGGFGNTIYF. CDR3 bases: TGTGCCAGCAGCCCGCCAAGGACAGGGGGCTTTGGAAACACCATATATTTT.

The CDR3 spells CASSQDSRQGVTIYF. The CDR3 DNA is TGTGCCAGCAGCCAAGATTCCAGACAGGGGGTCACCATATATTTT. V gene TRBV7-2 combines with J gene TRBJ1-3; 9 positions match TRBD1. With 5 bases clipped from V and 9 bases from J, the junction kept 11 bases outside the gene matches. The CDR3 spans 15 residues. The germline V gene encodes CDR1 SGHTA and CDR2 FQGNSA.

The genes are TRBV24-1 and TRBJ2-3, with D possibly matching TRBD2 (5 bases). The CDR3 runs to 14 residues. V was trimmed by 6 bases and J by 1 base, leaving 10 bases between them. Per germline, CDR1 KGHDR and CDR2 SFDVKD. The CDR3 region has the DNA TGTGCCACCAGTAGGTGGGGAGGCACAGATACGCAGTATTTT. Residues: CATSRWGGTDTQYF.

Notes on this clone: The germline gene is not matched at one end of the junction; a read error may be the cause. The CDR3 region is CASRESVRGQSTDTQYF. In nucleotides, the CDR3 is TGTGCCAGCAGAGAATCTGTTAGGGGGCAAAGCACAGATACGCAGTATTTT. The chain joins TRBV25-1 to TRBJ2-3; 7 positions match TRBD1. In germline, CDR1 is MGHDK, CDR2 SYGVNS. The CDR3 extends over 17 amino acids. The variable domain in full, with the rest retrieved from reference TRBV25-1 and TRBJ2-3, is EADIYQTPRYLVIGTGKKITLECSQTMGHDKMYWYQQDPGMELHLIHYSYGVNSTEKGDLSSESTVSRIRTEHFPLTLESARPSHTSQYLCASRESVRGQSTDTQYFGPGTRLTVL.

The chain is built from TRBV5-1 and TRBJ2-7, with a weak D call TRBD2 (5 bases). Trimming left V 0 bases short and J 4 bases short, with 11 bases between. Germline CDR1 SGHRS, CDR2 YFSETQ. CDR3 size: 14 residues. DNA of the CDR3: TGCGCCAGCAGCTTGGCTCCTAGAGGGTACGAGCAGTACTTC. Its protein is CASSLAPRGYEQYF.

The rearrangement uses TRBV30 and TRBJ1-1, with D possibly matching TRBD1 (5 bases). Germline V gene lookup returns CDR1 GTSNPN and CDR2 SVGIG (reference sequence). Trimming took off 5 bases at V and 0 bases at J, with 13 bases between the two ends. This CDR3 comprises 14 residues. The CDR3 nucleotides are TGTGCCTGGGCTCAGGGTAGTATGAACACTGAAGCTTTCTTT. Encoded protein: CAWAQGSMNTEAFF.

This rearrangement joins TRBV9 to TRBJ1-3; a weak D match, TRBD1 (5 bases). The CDR3 consists of 14 residues. Germline CDR1 SGDLS, CDR2 YYNGEE. Deletions cut 1 base from V and 9 bases from J, with 14 bases between. CDR3 region: CASSVQGQSSTIYF. The CDR3 DNA reads as TGTGCCAGCAGCGTACAGGGTCAGTCCAGCACCATATATTTT.

This clone occurred once. The CDR3 region is CASRARSLPNTEAFF. CDR3 DNA: TGTGCCAGCAGGGCCCGTTCTTTGCCGAACACTGAAGCTTTCTTT. This chain uses TRBV6-4 with TRBJ1-1; D unclear. This CDR3 has 15 amino acids. CDR1 is MRHNA, CDR2 SNTAGT, per germline. V was trimmed by 6 bases and J by 1 base, leaving 15 bases between them.

The rearrangement links TRBV24-1 to TRBJ2-5; TRBD1 matches at 10 bases. Germline CDR1 and CDR2: KGHDR and SFDVKD. The CDR3 length is 19 residues. J gave up 0 bases and V 4 bases, and 13 bases lay outside the gene matches. In DNA form, the CDR3 reads TGTGCCACCAGTGAACGCACCTTTCGGGGACAGGGGTACCAAGAGACCCAGTACTTC. Its translation is CATSERTFRGQGYQETQYF.